The clone carrying this T cell receptor beta chain was counted ten times or more. The CDR3 has 18 amino acids. Per germline, CDR1 MNHEY and CDR2 SVGEGT. J lost 0 bases, V lost 0 bases, and 4 bases had no gene match. Each CDR3 protein is one row after TCRdb ran MiXCR on the RT-PCR reads. The sample has approximately 720,000 distinct CDR3 sequences, 12% to 15% seen once. This rearrangement joins TRBV6-2 or TRBV6-3 to TRBJ1-5, with TRBD1 identical over 11 bases. The sequencing input was memory CD4+ T cells from blood. The TCR sequence derives from a female donor in good health, serving as a healthy control. The CDR3 DNA reads TGTGCCAGCAGTTACTCGAGGGACAGGGGGTATAGCAATCAGCCCCAGCATTTT. Encoded protein: CASSYSRDRGYSNQPQHF.